The rows below give T cell receptor beta chains drawn from one sample of a study of immune cell composition in non-small cell lung cancer. TCRdb keeps only in-frame clones here, not all; method: immunoSEQ multiplex PCR. The profile shows more than 15,000 clones, over 65% of them singletons. This same sample was also taken into another study, of CD4 T cells in lung cancer.

Sequencing was done on a sample of non-adjacent lung tissue. The receptors stem from a human donor with non-small cell lung cancer. Both conserved end residues are part of each CDR3. D genes are given only for firm matches. Clone sizes are given selectively: once, few, many, or a class where the clone is expanded.

CDR3: CASNPGQGGLDTQYF; DNA: TGTGCCAGCAACCCGGGACAGGGTGGTTTGGATACGCAGTATTTT; D: TRBD1; V: TRBV9; size: -; J: TRBJ2-3
CDR3: CAWSVLADQPQHF; DNA: TGTGCCTGGAGTGTACTGGCCGATCAGCCCCAGCATTTT; D: -; V: TRBV30; size: -; J: TRBJ1-5
CDR3: CASSLVRGGINEQFF; DNA: TGTGCCAGCAGCTTAGTTCGCGGGGGGATCAATGAGCAGTTCTTC; D: TRBD2; V: TRBV11-2; size: few; J: TRBJ2-1
CDR3: CASSPEGRGGTDTQYF; DNA: TGTGCCAGCAGCCCAGAGGGGCGGGGGGGCACAGATACGCAGTATTTT; D: TRBD2; V: TRBV7-2; size: -; J: TRBJ2-3
CDR3: CASSAQGPELFF; DNA: TGTGCCAGCAGCGCGCAGGGTCCGGAGCTGTTTTTT; D: -; V: TRBV7-3; size: -; J: TRBJ2-2
CDR3: CASSKGPRGQEPAKNSPLHF; DNA: TGTGCCAGCAGCAAAGGCCCTCGGGGACAGGAGCCCGCTAAGAATTCACCCCTCCACTTT; D: -; V: TRBV21-1; size: -; J: TRBJ1-6
CDR3: CASGTPSTDTQYF; DNA: TGTGCTAGCGGGACGCCTAGCACAGATACGCAGTATTTT; D: TRBD2; V: TRBV19; size: -; J: TRBJ2-3
CDR3: CASTKKGITEAFF; DNA: TGTGCCAGCACCAAAAAGGGGATCACTGAAGCTTTCTTT; D: -; V: TRBV6-5; size: -; J: TRBJ1-1
CDR3: CASRSPSRTGDRGYTF; DNA: TGCGCCAGCAGAAGCCCGTCGAGGACAGGGGATAGGGGCTACACCTTC; D: TRBD1; V: TRBV5-1; size: -; J: TRBJ1-2
CDR3: CASSPTGNYNSPLHF; DNA: TGCGCCAGCAGCCCGACGGGTAACTATAATTCACCCCTCCACTTT; D: -; V: TRBV5-1; size: -; J: TRBJ1-6
CDR3: CASSLAGGYEAFF; DNA: TGTGCCAGCAGCTTAGCAGGGGGCTACGAAGCTTTCTTT; D: TRBD1; V: TRBV11-3; size: -; J: TRBJ1-1
CDR3: CAWGRGGANQPQHF; DNA: TGTGCCTGGGGCCGCGGGGGCGCGAATCAGCCCCAGCATTTT; D: -; V: TRBV30; size: few; J: TRBJ1-5
CDR3: CASSESGLVRDRRTGELFF; DNA: TGCGCCAGCAGTGAGTCAGGTCTTGTGCGTGACAGGCGCACCGGGGAGCTGTTTTTT; D: -; V: TRBV10-1; size: -; J: TRBJ2-2
CDR3: CASSLRQGSSYEQYF; DNA: TGTGCCAGCAGCTTGAGACAAGGCAGCTCCTACGAGCAGTACTTC; D: -; V: TRBV5-4; size: -; J: TRBJ2-7
CDR3: CASSRMRGPGNTVYF; DNA: TGTGCCAGCAGCCGGATGCGGGGGCCTGGAAACACCGTATATTTT; D: -; V: TRBV5-6; size: -; J: TRBJ1-3
CDR3: CASSGDRGLSGANVLTF; DNA: TGTGCCAGTAGTGGGGACAGGGGGCTGTCTGGGGCCAACGTCCTGACTTTC; D: TRBD1; V: TRBV19; size: -; J: TRBJ2-6
CDR3: CASSFEAGMNTEAFF; DNA: TGTGCCAGCAGCTTCGAGGCAGGGATGAACACTGAAGCTTTCTTT; D: -; V: TRBV7-7; size: -; J: TRBJ1-1
CDR3: CASLTRGGGSYNEQFF; DNA: TGTGCCAGCTTGACCCGGGGCGGGGGGTCCTACAATGAGCAGTTCTTC; D: TRBD2; V: TRBV28; size: -; J: TRBJ2-1
CDR3: CASSLLGTVKGELFF; DNA: TGTGCCAGCAGTTTATTGGGTACTGTAAAGGGGGAGCTGTTTTTT; D: -; V: TRBV27; size: -; J: TRBJ2-2
CDR3: CASSPGQGTGEQYF; DNA: TGTGCCAGCAGCCCCGGACAGGGGACGGGCGAGCAGTACTTC; D: TRBD1; V: TRBV14; size: -; J: TRBJ2-7
CDR3: CASQRAGSGANVLTF; DNA: TGTGCCAGCCAAAGGGCAGGGTCCGGGGCCAACGTCCTGACTTTC; D: -; V: TRBV28; size: -; J: TRBJ2-6
CDR3: CASSFEQQETQYF; DNA: TGCGCCAGCAGCTTTGAACAGCAAGAGACCCAGTACTTC; D: -; V: TRBV5-1; size: -; J: TRBJ2-5
CDR3: CASSYSGGPHEQFF; DNA: TGTGCCAGCAGCTATAGCGGGGGTCCCCATGAGCAGTTCTTC; D: TRBD2; V: TRBV7-2; size: -; J: TRBJ2-1
CDR3: CATSRVPHNEQFF; DNA: TGTGCCACCAGCAGAGTACCTCACAATGAGCAGTTCTTC; D: -; V: TRBV15; size: once; J: TRBJ2-1
CDR3: CATRTANTEAFF; DNA: TGTGCCACCAGGACGGCAAACACTGAAGCTTTCTTT; D: -; V: TRBV10-3; size: -; J: TRBJ1-1
CDR3: CASSYSWAQGQPQHF; DNA: TGTGCCAGCAGTTACTCGTGGGCGCAGGGCCAGCCCCAGCATTTT; D: -; V: TRBV6-5; size: -; J: TRBJ1-5
CDR3: CASSQVHFYSGANVLTF; DNA: TGCGCCAGCAGCCAAGTTCACTTCTACTCTGGGGCCAACGTCCTGACTTTC; D: -; V: TRBV4-3; size: -; J: TRBJ2-6
CDR3: CASSSSPGANVLTF; DNA: TGTGCCAGCAGTTCCTCCCCTGGGGCCAACGTCCTGACTTTC; D: -; V: TRBV6-5; size: -; J: TRBJ2-6
CDR3: CASSPGQGEGNQPQHF; DNA: TGTGCCAGCAGCCCGGGACAGGGTGAGGGGAATCAGCCCCAGCATTTT; D: TRBD1; V: TRBV7-9; size: -; J: TRBJ1-5
CDR3: CASSPGTVASNEQFF; DNA: TGTGCCAGCAGCCCCGGGACAGTGGCGAGCAATGAGCAGTTCTTC; D: TRBD1; V: TRBV9; size: -; J: TRBJ2-1
CDR3: CASSTQPGSGYEQYF; DNA: TGTGCCAGCAGTACACAGCCGGGGTCAGGATACGAGCAGTACTTC; D: -; V: TRBV6-5; size: -; J: TRBJ2-7
CDR3: CASSVHDRASGANVLTF; DNA: TGTGCCAGCAGCGTACATGACAGGGCCTCTGGGGCCAACGTCCTGACTTTC; D: TRBD1; V: TRBV9; size: -; J: TRBJ2-6
CDR3: CASRKTGEEQYF; DNA: TGTGCCAGCAGGAAGACAGGGGAAGAGCAGTACTTC; D: TRBD1; V: TRBV6-5; size: few; J: TRBJ2-7
CDR3: CAWSQGHQPQHF; DNA: TGTGCCTGGAGTCAGGGGCACCAGCCCCAGCATTTT; D: -; V: TRBV30; size: -; J: TRBJ1-5
CDR3: CATSRGGDGYGYTF; DNA: TGTGCCACCAGCAGAGGGGGAGACGGCTATGGCTACACCTTC; D: -; V: TRBV15; size: few; J: TRBJ1-2
CDR3: CASSPPGYSGYTF; DNA: TGTGCCAGCAGCCCACCCGGGTATAGTGGCTACACCTTC; D: -; V: TRBV9; size: -; J: TRBJ1-2
CDR3: CASSLMLTDTQYF; DNA: TGTGCCAGCAGTCTAATGCTTACAGATACGCAGTATTTT; D: -; V: TRBV7-2; size: -; J: TRBJ2-3
CDR3: CASSSYLPRETQYF; DNA: TGCGCCAGCAGCTCGTATCTTCCAAGAGAGACCCAGTACTTC; D: -; V: TRBV5-1; size: -; J: TRBJ2-5